The rows below give T cell receptor beta chains drawn from one sample of a study of CXCR3-negative and CXCR3-positive naive CD8 T cells. After re-calling the 5' RACE reads, TCRdb lists one entry per CDR3 protein, DNA absent. Its table records some 150,000 distinct CDR3 sequences. The sample comprised naive CXCR3+ CD8+ T cells from blood. These receptor sequences come from a human donor in good health. Some clones in this sample may be carry-over from other donors' samples. CDR3s include the opening cysteine and the closing phenylalanine or tryptophan. Fields, in order: J gene, V gene, CDR3 protein.

j_gene: TRBJ2-7
v_gene: TRBV5-1
CDR3aa: CASSALAGGDYYEQYF

j_gene: TRBJ2-5
v_gene: TRBV27
CDR3aa: CASSSASWGETQYF

j_gene: TRBJ2-5
v_gene: TRBV15
CDR3aa: CATTGLQETQYF

j_gene: TRBJ2-7
v_gene: TRBV5-1
CDR3aa: CASMLAGEQYF

j_gene: TRBJ1-3
v_gene: TRBV30
CDR3aa: CAWMRERSLSGNTIYF

j_gene: TRBJ2-5
v_gene: TRBV4-1
CDR3aa: CASSFDRKQETQYF

j_gene: TRBJ2-7
v_gene: TRBV5-5
CDR3aa: CASSEDRGSYYEQYF

j_gene: TRBJ2-2
v_gene: TRBV4-1
CDR3aa: CASSPSPNTGELFF

j_gene: TRBJ2-3
v_gene: TRBV7-3
CDR3aa: CASSSLGGSTDTQYF

j_gene: TRBJ1-2
v_gene: TRBV20-1
CDR3aa: CSARAQVWGLTGINYNYGYTF

j_gene: TRBJ2-5
v_gene: TRBV29-1
CDR3aa: CSVEWWAQETQYF

j_gene: TRBJ2-5
v_gene: TRBV5-1
CDR3aa: CASSLGVWAGTNLKETQYF

j_gene: TRBJ2-3
v_gene: TRBV7-9
CDR3aa: CASSSSTVGDTQYF

j_gene: TRBJ2-1
v_gene: TRBV3-1
CDR3aa: CASSQDRAGEPGWDEQFF

j_gene: TRBJ2-7
v_gene: TRBV27
CDR3aa: CASSIGGAYEQYF

j_gene: TRBJ2-1
v_gene: TRBV7-7
CDR3aa: CASSASGSEQFF